This record looks at one T cell receptor (beta chain) sequence and its context. The antigen is not known. These data originate in a study of CD8 T cells in ankylosing spondylitis. Study observations and caveats: The clones that were linked to disease were reported to be significantly enriched in matched synovial fluid samples from ankylosing spondylitis patients. With a CD8+ phenotype, disease-linked clones were relatively rare in peripheral blood.

TCRdb recomputed calls from the 5' RACE reads with MiXCR, one row per CDR3 protein. The sample has some 30,000 distinct CDR3 sequences, 13% to 15% seen once. Germline CDR1 and CDR2: SGHTA and FQGNSA. V lost 5 bases and J lost 0, with 4 bases in between. The CDR3 consists of 13 residues. This sequence originates from a male donor with ankylosing spondylitis or in good health (not recorded which). This chain uses TRBV7-2 with TRBJ2-2, with D unresolved. What was sequenced was blood. The CDR3 bases are TGTGCCAGCAGCACCCCGAACACCGGGGAGCTGTTTTTT. Translation: CASSTPNTGELFF.